Listed below are T cell receptor beta chains from one sample, sequenced in a study of T cell changes during pregnancy in multiple sclerosis. Using immunoSEQ multiplex PCR, the repertoire was profiled, and TCRdb retains in-frame clones only, with some absent. The table records around 70,000 clones, roughly 94% of them present only once. The sequencing used peripheral blood, collected in the third trimester of pregnancy. The source of these receptors is a female donor with multiple sclerosis, enrolled in a pregnancy study. Each CDR3 is given with its conserved first and last residue. Each record gives: D gene, V gene, clone size, J gene, CDR3 DNA, CDR3 protein. D genes are given only for firm matches. Clone size appears in some rows only: once, few, many, or a class for an expanded clone.

.,TRBV7-2,.,TRBJ1-4,TGTGCCAGCAGCTTAGAGGGGGTCGGGGAAAAACTGTTTTTT,CASSLEGVGEKLFF
TRBD1,TRBV6-5,.,TRBJ2-3,TGTGCCAGCAGCCCCAGGGACAGGGTTGCAGATACGCAGTATTTT,CASSPRDRVADTQYF
TRBD1,TRBV9,.,TRBJ1-6,TGTGCCAGCAGCGCCTATCCGGGACAGGGAGGTATCGTGAATTCACCCCTCCACTTT,CASSAYPGQGGIVNSPLHF
TRBD1,TRBV9,.,TRBJ2-1,TGTGCCAGCAGCCCGCGACAGGGGGCGAATGAGCAGTTCTTC,CASSPRQGANEQFF
TRBD1,TRBV10-3,once,TRBJ1-2,TGTGCCATTCATGGGACAGGATCCTATGGCTACACCTTC,CAIHGTGSYGYTF
.,TRBV13,.,TRBJ2-7,TGTGCCAGCAGCTTAACGGACGAGCAGTACTTC,CASSLTDEQYF
TRBD1,TRBV19,once,TRBJ1-6,TGTGCCAGTAGTGCCAGCTCGACAGGGATTAATTCACCCCTCCACTTT,CASSASSTGINSPLHF
TRBD1,TRBV7-2,.,TRBJ1-2,TGTGCCAGCAGCTTAGCCCCTTTTACGACAGGGAACTATGGCTACACCTTC,CASSLAPFTTGNYGYTF
TRBD2,TRBV7-9,.,TRBJ2-3,TGTGCCAGCAGCTACGGACTAGCGGGGGGGCCCTCCTCAGATACGCAGTATTTT,CASSYGLAGGPSSDTQYF
.,TRBV13,once,TRBJ2-7,TGTGCCAGCAGGACCTGGGGGGGGGCCCTGGACGAGCAGTACTTC,CASRTWGGALDEQYF
TRBD1,TRBV5-4,.,TRBJ2-5,TGTGCCAGCAGCCCGGGACAGCTCCAAGAGACCCAGTACTTC,CASSPGQLQETQYF
.,TRBV18,.,TRBJ1-2,TGTGCCAGCTCACTGGACAGAAACTATGGCTACACCTTC,CASSLDRNYGYTF
TRBD1,TRBV19,.,TRBJ1-6,TGTGCCAGTAGTATCCAGACAGGGGTACAAGGATCACCCCTCCACTTT,CASSIQTGVQGSPLHF
.,TRBV6-4,.,TRBJ2-1,TGTGCCAGCAGTGCGGTAGCCGACTCCTACAATGAGCAGTTCTTC,CASSAVADSYNEQFF
TRBD1,TRBV7-9,.,TRBJ1-2,TGTGCCAGCAGCTTAGGTGACAGGGGCAATTACCCCTATGGCTACACCTTC,CASSLGDRGNYPYGYTF
.,TRBV9,.,TRBJ1-2,TGTGCCAGCAGCGCCCCTTTGGGCAGGGTACATGGCTACACCTTC,CASSAPLGRVHGYTF
TRBD1,TRBV13,.,TRBJ2-7,TGTGCCAGCAGCTCCCGGGACAGGGTCTCCTACGAGCAGTACTTC,CASSSRDRVSYEQYF
TRBD2,TRBV13,once,TRBJ2-5,TGTGCCAGCAGCTCGGGACTAGCGGGATTGTACCAAGAGACCCAGTACTTC,CASSSGLAGLYQETQYF
TRBD1,TRBV5-6,.,TRBJ1-5,TGTGCCAGCGGAGACAGGGGCGGGCAGCCCCAGCATTTT,CASGDRGGQPQHF
.,TRBV9,.,TRBJ1-6,TGTGCCAGCAGCGCCGCCCGGGGGGATTCACCCCTCCACTTT,CASSAARGDSPLHF
.,TRBV7-7,.,TRBJ1-3,TGTGCTAGCAGCTTAGATCCAGGGGGAAACACCATATATTTT,CASSLDPGGNTIYF
.,TRBV6-5,.,TRBJ2-5,TGTGCCAGCAGTTACGCGGAGACCCAGTACTTC,CASSYAETQYF
TRBD1,TRBV2,.,TRBJ1-3,TGTGCCAGCTCCCGGGACAGTTCCAACACCATATATTTT,CASSRDSSNTIYF
.,TRBV5-4,.,TRBJ2-5,TGTGCCAGCAGCTTGCGGGGGCAAGAGACCCAGTACTTC,CASSLRGQETQYF
.,TRBV9,.,TRBJ1-1,TGTGCCAGCAGCGTGACAGGTACTACTGAAGCTTTCTTT,CASSVTGTTEAFF
.,TRBV7-2,.,TRBJ2-3,TGTGCCAGCAGCGCCCGACTGACTACAGATACGCAGTATTTT,CASSARLTTDTQYF
TRBD2,TRBV4-2,.,TRBJ2-4,TGTGCCAGCAGCCAGGAGACTAGCGGGGCTGAAAACATTCAGTACTTC,CASSQETSGAENIQYF
.,TRBV7-9,.,TRBJ2-7,TGTGCCAGCAGCCTCCCTACTCACTACGAGCAGTACTTC,CASSLPTHYEQYF
.,TRBV2,.,TRBJ2-6,TGTGCCAGCAGAAGACGGAACTCTGGGGCCAACGTCCTGGCTTTC,CASRRRNSGANVLAF
.,TRBV6-5,once,TRBJ1-6,TGTGCCAGCAGTTACTTGGACAGCTTTAATTCACCCCTCCACTTT,CASSYLDSFNSPLHF
.,TRBV30,.,TRBJ2-2,TGTGCCTGGAGCGGCAGCAGGGACTACACCGGGGAGCTGTTTTTT,CAWSGSRDYTGELFF
.,TRBV30,.,TRBJ1-2,TGTGCCTGGATTTGGGTGGCAGGGTCTGGCGGCTACACCTTC,CAWIWVAGSGGYTF
.,TRBV7-2,.,TRBJ1-5,TGTGCCAGCAGCGCTAGGGGCTCGGGCAATCAGCCCCAGCATTTT,CASSARGSGNQPQHF